Given below is one T cell receptor beta chain in context. What it binds is not known. Looked up from germline, CDR1 is MNHNS and CDR2 is SASEGT. Trimming cost V 1 base and J 10 bases, with 16 bases left between them. The CDR3 runs to 14 residues. These data belong to a study of cytomegalovirus exposure and HLA in healthy donors. Study background: An analysis done earlier identified 95 million to 140 million unique TCR beta sequences from approximately 200 million T cells. Study results and caveats: Later analysis revealed greater clonal expansion in HLA-associated TCR beta chains than in equally common others. TRBV6-2, TRBV6-3 and some other V segments were excluded as indistinguishable. It was 150 or so TCR beta chains that were listed as cytomegalovirus-associated.

PCR used 60 Vbeta primers and 13 Jbeta primers. The assay was immunoSEQ multiplex PCR, and TCRdb's table has in-frame clones only and misses some. The sample's table shows more than 90,000 clones. The chain combines TRBV6-1 with TRBJ1-1, with TRBD1 as a possible D gene (6 bases). This sequence was found in a young man in good health and CMV-seronegative. Sequencing was performed on PBMCs. The CDR3 sequence: CASSEGDTTWAAFF. In DNA, the CDR3 is TGTGCCAGCAGTGAAGGGGACACCACCTGGGCAGCTTTCTTT.